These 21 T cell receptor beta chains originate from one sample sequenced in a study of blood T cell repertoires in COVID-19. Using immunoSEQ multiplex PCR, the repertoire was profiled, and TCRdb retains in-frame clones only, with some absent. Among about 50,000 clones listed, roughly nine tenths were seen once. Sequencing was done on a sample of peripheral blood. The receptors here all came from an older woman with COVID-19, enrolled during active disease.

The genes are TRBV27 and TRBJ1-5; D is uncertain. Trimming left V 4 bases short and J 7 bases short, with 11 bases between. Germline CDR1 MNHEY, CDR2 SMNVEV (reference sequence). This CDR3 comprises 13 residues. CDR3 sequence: CASSWQENQPQHF. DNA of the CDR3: TGTGCCAGCAGTTGGCAAGAAAACCAGCCCCAGCATTTT.

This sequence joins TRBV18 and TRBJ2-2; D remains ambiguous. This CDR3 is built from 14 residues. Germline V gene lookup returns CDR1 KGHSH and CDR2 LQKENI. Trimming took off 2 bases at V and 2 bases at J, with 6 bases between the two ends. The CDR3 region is CASSPGGNTGELFF. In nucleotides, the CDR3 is TGTGCCAGCTCACCAGGCGGAAACACCGGGGAGCTGTTTTTT.

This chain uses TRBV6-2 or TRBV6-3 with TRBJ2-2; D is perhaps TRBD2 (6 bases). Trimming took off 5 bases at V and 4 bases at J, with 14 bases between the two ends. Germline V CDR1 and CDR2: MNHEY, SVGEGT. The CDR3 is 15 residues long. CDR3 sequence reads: CASSKGGQLTGELFF. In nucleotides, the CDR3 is TGTGCCAGCAGTAAGGGAGGACAACTCACCGGGGAGCTGTTTTTT.

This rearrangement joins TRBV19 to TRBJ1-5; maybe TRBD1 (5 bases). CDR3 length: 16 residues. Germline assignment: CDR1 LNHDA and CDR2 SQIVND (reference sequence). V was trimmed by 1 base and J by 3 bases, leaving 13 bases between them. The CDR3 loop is CASSIGSQGLNQPQHF. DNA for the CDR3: TGTGCCAGTAGTATAGGAAGCCAGGGCCTCAATCAGCCCCAGCATTTT.

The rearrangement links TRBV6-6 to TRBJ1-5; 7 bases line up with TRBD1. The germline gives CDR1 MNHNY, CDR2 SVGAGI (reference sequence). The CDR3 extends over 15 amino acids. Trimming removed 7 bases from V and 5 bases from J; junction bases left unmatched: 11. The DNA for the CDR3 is TGTGCCAGCACCAGTAGAACAGGGGCATATCAGCCCCAGCATTTT. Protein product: CASTSRTGAYQPQHF.

CDR3 protein: CSASFYEQYF. As DNA, the CDR3 is TGCAGTGCTAGCTTCTACGAGCAGTACTTC. The V and J genes are TRBV20-1 and TRBJ2-7; D is unclear. The V gene lost 3 bases and the J gene lost 3 bases, with 3 bases spanning the gap. CDR1 is DFQATT, CDR2 SNEGSKA, per germline (reference sequence). The CDR3 covers 10 residues.

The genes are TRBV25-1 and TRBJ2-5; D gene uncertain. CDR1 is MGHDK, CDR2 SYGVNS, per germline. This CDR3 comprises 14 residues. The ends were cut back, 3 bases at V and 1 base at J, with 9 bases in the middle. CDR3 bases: TGTGCCAGCAGTGAGGCAACAATCCAAGAGACCCAGTACTTC. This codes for CASSEATIQETQYF.

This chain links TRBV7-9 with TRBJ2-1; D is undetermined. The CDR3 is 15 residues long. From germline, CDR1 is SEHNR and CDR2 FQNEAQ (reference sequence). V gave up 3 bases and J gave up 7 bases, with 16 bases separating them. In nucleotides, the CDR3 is TGTGCCAGCAGCTTTCGAGCGAATTCGCTAAATGAGCAGTTCTTC. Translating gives CASSFRANSLNEQFF.

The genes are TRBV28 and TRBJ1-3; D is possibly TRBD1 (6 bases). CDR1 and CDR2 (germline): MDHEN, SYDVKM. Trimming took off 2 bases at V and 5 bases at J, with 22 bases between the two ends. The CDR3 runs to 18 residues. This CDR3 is CASSLSQHAMQGRNTIYF. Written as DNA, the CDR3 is TGTGCCAGCAGTTTAAGCCAACACGCTATGCAGGGGAGAAACACCATATATTTT.

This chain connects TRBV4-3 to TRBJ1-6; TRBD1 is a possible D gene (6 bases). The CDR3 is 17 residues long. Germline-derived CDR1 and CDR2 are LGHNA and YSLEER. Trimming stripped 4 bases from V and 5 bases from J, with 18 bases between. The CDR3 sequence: CASSPDGGRGNNSPLHF. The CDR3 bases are TGCGCCAGCAGCCCCGATGGGGGCAGGGGAAATAATTCACCCCTCCACTTT.

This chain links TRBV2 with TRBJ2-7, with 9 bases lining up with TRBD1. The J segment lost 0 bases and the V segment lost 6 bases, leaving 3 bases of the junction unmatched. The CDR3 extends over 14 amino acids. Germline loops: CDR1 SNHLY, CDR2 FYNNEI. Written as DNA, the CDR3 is TGTGCCAGCAGGGACAGGGGAAACTCCTACGAGCAGTACTTC. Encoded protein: CASRDRGNSYEQYF. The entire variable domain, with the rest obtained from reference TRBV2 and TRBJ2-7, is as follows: EPEVTQTPSHQVTQMGQEVILRCVPISNHLYFYWYRQILGQKVEFLVSFYNNEISEKSEIFDDQFSVERPDGSNFTLKIRSTKLEDSAMYFCASRDRGNSYEQYFGPGTRLTVT.

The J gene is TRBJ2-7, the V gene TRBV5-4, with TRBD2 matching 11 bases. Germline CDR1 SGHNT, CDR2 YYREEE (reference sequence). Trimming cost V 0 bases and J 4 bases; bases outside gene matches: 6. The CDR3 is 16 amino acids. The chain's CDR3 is CASSLGGVAGGYEQYF. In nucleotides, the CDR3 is TGTGCCAGCAGCTTGGGTGGGGTAGCGGGAGGGTACGAGCAGTACTTC.

The CDR3 coding sequence is TGTGCCAGCTCATCGGCAGGGGACACTGAAGCTTTCTTT. It yields the protein CASSSAGDTEAFF. J is TRBJ1-1 and V is TRBV18; perhaps TRBD1 as D (6 bases). The V gene lost 5 bases and the J gene lost 3 bases, with 10 bases spanning the gap. From germline, CDR1 is KGHSH and CDR2 LQKENI. The CDR3 is 13 residues long.

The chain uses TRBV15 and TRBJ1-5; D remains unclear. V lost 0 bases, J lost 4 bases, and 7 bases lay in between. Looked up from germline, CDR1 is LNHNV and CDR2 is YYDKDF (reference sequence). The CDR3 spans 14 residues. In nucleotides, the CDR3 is TGTGCCACCAGCAGAGAAACGCAGAATCAGCCCCAGCATTTT. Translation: CATSRETQNQPQHF.

The CDR3 is CASSLVSGSSYEQYF. CDR3 DNA sequence: TGTGCCAGCAGCTTGGTGAGCGGGAGCTCCTACGAGCAGTACTTC. V and J are TRBV5-4 and TRBJ2-7; 8 bases map to TRBD2. V dropped 0 bases and J dropped 0; count of bases not matched to a gene: 2. CDR3 size: 15 residues. Germline V lookup: CDR1 SGHNT, CDR2 YYREEE (reference sequence).

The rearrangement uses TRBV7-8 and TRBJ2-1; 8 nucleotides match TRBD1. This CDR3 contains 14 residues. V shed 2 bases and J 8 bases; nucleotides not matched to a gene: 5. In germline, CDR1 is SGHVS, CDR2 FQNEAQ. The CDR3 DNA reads TGTGCCAGCAGCTTATCGTCAGGGGGCGATGAGCAGTTCTTC. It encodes CASSLSSGGDEQFF.

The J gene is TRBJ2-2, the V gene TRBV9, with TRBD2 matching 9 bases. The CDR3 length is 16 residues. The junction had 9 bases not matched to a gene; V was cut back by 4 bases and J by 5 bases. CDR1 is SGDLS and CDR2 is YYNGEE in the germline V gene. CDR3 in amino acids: CASSPQAGGGTGELFF. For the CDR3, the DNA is TGTGCCAGCAGCCCTCAAGCGGGAGGTGGTACCGGGGAGCTGTTTTTT.

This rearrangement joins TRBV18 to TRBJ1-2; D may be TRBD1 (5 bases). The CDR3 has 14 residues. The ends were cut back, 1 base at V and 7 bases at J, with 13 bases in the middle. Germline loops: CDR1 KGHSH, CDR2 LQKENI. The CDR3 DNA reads TGTGCCAGCTCACCACTCCGGGACTCGGGTGGCTACACCTTC. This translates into CASSPLRDSGGYTF.

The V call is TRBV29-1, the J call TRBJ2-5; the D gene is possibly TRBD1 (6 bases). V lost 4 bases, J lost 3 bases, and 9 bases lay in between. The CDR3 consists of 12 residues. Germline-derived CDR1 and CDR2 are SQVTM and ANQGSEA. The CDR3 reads CSVVRQEETQYF. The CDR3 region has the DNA TGCAGCGTTGTCCGACAGGAAGAGACCCAGTACTTC.

The CDR3 reads CASSLQGAAEAFF. As DNA, the CDR3 is TGTGCCAGCAGCTTACAGGGGGCCGCTGAAGCTTTCTTT. This chain links TRBV7-8 with TRBJ1-1; 8 nucleotides align to TRBD1. V dropped 2 bases and J dropped 6; count of bases not matched to a gene: 2. In germline, CDR1 is SGHVS, CDR2 FQNEAQ. The CDR3 spans 13 residues.

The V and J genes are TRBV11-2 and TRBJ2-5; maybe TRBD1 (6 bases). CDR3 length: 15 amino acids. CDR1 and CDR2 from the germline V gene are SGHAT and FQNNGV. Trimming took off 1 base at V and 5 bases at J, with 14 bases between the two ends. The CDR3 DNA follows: TGTGCCAGCAGCTTAGCGGGTGGGGGCATGGAGACCCAGTACTTC. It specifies CASSLAGGGMETQYF.